The clone carrying this T cell receptor (beta chain) was found a few times. The target antigen is unknown. The sample originates from a study of T cells after yellow fever vaccination. Study-wide results and limits: Among all clonotypes, a small share was observed in both CD4 and CD8 compartments. Detected again after the booster were most primary-vaccination clones, at 95% to 98% CD4 and more than 70% CD8.

It was through 5'RACE template switching that TCR cDNA was made, with a universal primer site and UMIs added. TCRdb recomputed calls from the 5' RACE reads with MiXCR, one row per CDR3 protein. The data hold under 600,000 distinct CDR3 sequences, with 20% to 25% observed a single time. The V gene end was trimmed by 10 bases and the J gene end by 4 bases; junction bases not matched to a gene: 11. CDR1 and CDR2 (germline): LNHDA, SQIVND (reference sequence). This CDR3 is built from 14 residues. The source of this sequence is a man aged 18 to 30 who received the YFV17D yellow fever vaccine. The genes are TRBV19 and TRBJ1-1; TRBD1 matches at 8 bases. The sequencing here drew on PBMCs, taken 21 days after the first yellow fever vaccination. CDR3 DNA: TGTGCCACAATATGGACAGGGAGATTCACTGAAGCTTTCTTT. This codes for CATIWTGRFTEAFF. The complete variable domain, with remaining parts taken from reference TRBV19 and TRBJ1-1, reads DGGITQSPKYLFRKEGQNVTLSCEQNLNHDAMYWYRQDPGQGLRLIYYSQIVNDFQKGDIAEGYSVSREKKESFPLTVTSAQKNPTAFYLCATIWTGRFTEAFFGQGTRLTVV.